This is a list of T cell receptor beta chains from one sample in a study of regulatory T cells in long-lasting Graves disease. From the multiplex PCR reads, TCRdb called clonotypes with MiXCR, one entry per CDR3 protein. Of 300,000 to 500,000 distinct CDR3 sequences detected, 20% appear once; the ten largest clones hold 20%. The material was peripheral blood mononuclear cells (PBMCs), obtained when the disease was refractory, from a patient treated with antithyroid drugs. The receptors here all came from a female donor with Graves disease. CDR3s include the opening cysteine and the closing phenylalanine or tryptophan. The D gene is left open where the match is weak. Some rows have no size entry. The others give once, few or many, or a class for an expanded clone.

>16|-|TRBV5-4|-|TRBJ2-6
CASTPSRASGANVLTF
TGTGCCAGCACTCCGTCCAGGGCGAGCGGGGCCAACGTCCTGACTTTC
>17|many|TRBV18|TRBD2|TRBJ2-5
CASSPGPGLALQETQYF
TGTGCCAGCTCACCAGGTCCGGGACTAGCGTTACAAGAGACCCAGTACTTC
>17|-|TRBV28|TRBD2|TRBJ2-3
CASSSQLAGEWKDTQYF
TGTGCCAGCAGTTCGCAACTAGCGGGGGAGTGGAAAGATACGCAGTATTTT
>13|-|TRBV7-9|TRBD1|TRBJ2-7
CASSPDRLDEQYF
TGTGCCAGCAGCCCGGACAGGCTGGACGAGCAGTACTTC
>13|few|TRBV29-1|-|TRBJ2-4
CSGSGETKNIQYF
TGCAGCGGCTCAGGGGAAACCAAAAACATTCAGTACTTC
>15|-|TRBV20-1|-|TRBJ2-7
CSAREAGLLLYEQYF
TGCAGTGCTAGAGAGGCAGGATTGCTTCTTTACGAGCAGTACTTC
>14|few|TRBV7-2|-|TRBJ2-7
CASSLAPEHYEQYF
TGTGCCAGCAGCTTAGCCCCAGAACACTACGAGCAGTACTTC
>15|-|TRBV15|TRBD2|TRBJ2-1
CATSGGRSSYNEQFF
TGTGCCACCTCGGGAGGCCGAAGCTCCTACAATGAGCAGTTCTTC
>15|-|TRBV7-9|TRBD2|TRBJ2-7
CASSLLAGEDYEQYF
TGTGCCAGCAGCTTACTAGCGGGAGAGGACTACGAGCAGTACTTC
>13|-|TRBV15|-|TRBJ2-7
CATSSRRTHEQYF
TGTGCCACCAGCAGCCGGCGGACCCACGAGCAGTACTTC
>14|-|TRBV10-3|TRBD2|TRBJ2-3
CAISEKREVDTQYF
TGTGCCATCAGTGAAAAGCGGGAGGTTGATACGCAGTATTTT
>14|many|TRBV30|TRBD1|TRBJ1-1
CAWSVPGQGTEAFF
TGTGCCTGGAGTGTACCGGGACAGGGCACTGAAGCTTTCTTT
>16|many|TRBV7-2|TRBD2|TRBJ2-2
CASSLGGGTPSGELFF
TGTGCCAGCAGCTTAGGGGGGGGGACTCCGTCCGGGGAGCTGTTTTTT
>16|many|TRBV28|-|TRBJ1-1
CASSLGQLNRGTEAFF
TGTGCCAGCAGTTTGGGGCAGCTTAATCGTGGCACTGAAGCTTTCTTT
>16|-|TRBV4-1|TRBD1|TRBJ1-6
CASSQIPGQGMRPLHF
TGCGCCAGCAGCCAGATACCGGGACAGGGGATGCGACCCCTCCACTTT
>13|many|TRBV28|-|TRBJ2-7
CASSKGGPYEQYF
TGTGCCAGCAGTAAAGGGGGACCCTACGAGCAGTACTTC
>17|-|TRBV9|-|TRBJ1-2
CASSPWRETAGDYGYTF
TGTGCCAGCAGCCCCTGGCGGGAAACAGCGGGGGACTATGGCTACACCTTC
>14|few|TRBV29-1|TRBD2|TRBJ2-2
CSVRTSVDTGELFF
TGCAGCGTTCGGACTAGCGTGGACACCGGGGAGCTGTTTTTT
>13|few|TRBV29-1|TRBD1|TRBJ2-7
CSGRDRDSYEQYF
TGCAGCGGCCGGGACAGAGACTCCTACGAGCAGTACTTC
>13|many|TRBV12-3/TRBV12-4|-|TRBJ2-5
CASSLGAGETQYF
TGTGCCAGCAGCTTAGGGGCGGGAGAGACCCAGTACTTC
>13|-|TRBV29-1|TRBD1|TRBJ2-4
CSVQDRGVGIQYF
TGCAGCGTTCAGGACAGGGGGGTCGGCATTCAGTACTTC
>12|many|TRBV6-1|TRBD2|TRBJ2-7
CASLGGMREQYF
TGTGCCAGTTTGGGGGGGATGCGCGAGCAGTACTTC
>11|many|TRBV28|-|TRBJ2-7
CATTESYEQYF
TGTGCCACCACCGAATCTTACGAGCAGTACTTC
>15|many|TRBV20-1|-|TRBJ2-7
CSAKSMRPTVYEQYF
TGCAGTGCTAAGAGCATGAGGCCAACCGTGTACGAGCAGTACTTC
>12|-|TRBV5-6|-|TRBJ1-1
CASSLRVRAAFF
TGTGCCAGCAGCTTAAGGGTCAGGGCAGCTTTCTTT
>14|many|TRBV28|-|TRBJ1-1
CASSRRDLNTEAFF
TGTGCCAGCAGTCGCCGGGACTTGAACACTGAAGCTTTCTTT
>16|many|TRBV28|TRBD1|TRBJ2-7
CASSKFQGASGYEQYF
TGTGCCAGCAGTAAGTTCCAGGGGGCTTCGGGATACGAGCAGTACTTC
>19|-|TRBV7-8|-|TRBJ2-7
CASSYPTIFTGVRTYEQYF
TGTGCCAGCAGTTACCCAACTATATTTACGGGAGTAAGAACCTACGAGCAGTACTTC
>13|few|TRBV6-1|-|TRBJ1-2
CATTGTLNYGYTF
TGTGCCACCACCGGGACACTAAACTATGGCTACACCTTC
>13|-|TRBV9|-|TRBJ2-7
CASSVDGNYEQYF
TGTGCCAGCAGCGTAGATGGAAACTACGAGCAGTACTTC
>15|-|TRBV30|-|TRBJ1-5
CAWSAGARSDQPQHF
TGTGCCTGGAGTGCGGGGGCAAGGTCGGATCAGCCCCAGCATTTT
>16|many|TRBV6-2/TRBV6-3|-|TRBJ2-7
CASSYHRTAVDYEQYF
TGTGCCAGCAGTTACCACCGGACAGCGGTCGACTACGAGCAGTACTTC
>14|many|TRBV27|TRBD2|TRBJ2-7
CASSLLAGSYEQYF
TGTGCCAGCAGTTTACTAGCGGGGTCCTACGAGCAGTACTTC
>15|many|TRBV6-1|-|TRBJ2-7
CASSALRTLPHEQYF
TGTGCCAGCAGTGCCCTCCGGACGCTACCCCACGAGCAGTACTTC
>15|few|TRBV9|-|TRBJ2-1
CASSVASASYNEQFF
TGTGCCAGCAGCGTAGCTAGCGCTTCCTACAATGAGCAGTTCTTC
>14|few|TRBV4-1|TRBD1|TRBJ1-2
CASSQDRGGDGYTF
TGCGCCAGCAGCCAAGACAGGGGGGGGGATGGCTACACCTTC
>14|-|TRBV5-4|TRBD2|TRBJ2-7
CAAGTSGRVEQQYF
TGTGCCGCCGGGACTAGCGGGAGGGTTGAGCAGCAGTACTTC
>13|many|TRBV11-2|-|TRBJ2-1
CASSSWRGNEQFF
TGTGCCAGCAGCTCATGGAGGGGTAATGAGCAGTTCTTC
>12|few|TRBV20-1|-|TRBJ1-1
CSARERDTEAFF
TGCAGTGCTAGAGAGAGGGACACTGAAGCTTTCTTT
>16|-|TRBV5-5|-|TRBJ1-6
CASSLERSSYNSPLHF
TGTGCCAGCAGCTTGGAACGAAGCTCCTATAATTCACCCCTCCACTTT
>16|many|TRBV27|TRBD1|TRBJ1-1
CASSLGSGGIGAEAFF
TGTGCCAGCAGTTTAGGGTCAGGGGGCATTGGGGCTGAAGCTTTCTTT
>15|many|TRBV28|TRBD1|TRBJ2-6
CASSFQGARANVLTF
TGTGCCAGCAGTTTTCAGGGGGCCAGGGCCAACGTCCTGACTTTC
>16|many|TRBV27|-|TRBJ1-5
CASSPKYGESNQPQHF
TGTGCCAGCAGTCCCAAGTACGGGGAAAGCAATCAGCCCCAGCATTTT
>13|-|TRBV12-3/TRBV12-4|-|TRBJ1-4
CASKARANEKLFF
TGTGCCAGCAAGGCGAGGGCTAATGAAAAACTGTTTTTT
>14|many|TRBV28|-|TRBJ1-4
CASSSDGVREKLFF
TGTGCCAGCAGTAGCGATGGGGTGAGGGAAAAACTGTTTTTT
>15|few|TRBV20-1|TRBD1|TRBJ1-1
CSAIEGAGWNTEAFF
TGCAGTGCCATTGAGGGGGCTGGGTGGAACACTGAAGCTTTCTTT